Shown below are 21 T cell receptor beta chains from a single sample sequenced in a study of blood T cell repertoires in COVID-19. Measured with immunoSEQ multiplex PCR; TCRdb has only the in-frame clones, and not every one. The sample lists about 140,000 clones, around 73% seen once, with about 8.4% in the top ten. The sample was peripheral blood. The receptors shown here come from a woman between 50 and 59 years old with active or convalescent COVID-19.

The chain combines TRBV30 with TRBJ2-1; D is unclear. V was cut by 1 base and J by 4 bases, with 8 bases left in between. The CDR3 runs to 13 residues. Germline assignment: CDR1 GTSNPN and CDR2 SVGIG (reference sequence). CDR3 in amino acids: CAWSADRYNEQFF. Written as DNA, the CDR3 is TGTGCCTGGAGTGCTGATAGATACAATGAGCAGTTCTTC.

The chain carries TRBV18 and TRBJ2-2, with D perhaps TRBD1 (5 bases). Germline loops: CDR1 KGHSH, CDR2 LQKENI. Deletions cut 7 bases from V and 5 bases from J, with 20 bases between. The CDR3 spans 16 residues. CDR3 sequence (DNA): TGTGCCAGCTTCCCGTCGAAGCAGGGTAGAACCGGGGAGCTGTTTTTT. It yields the protein CASFPSKQGRTGELFF.

The V call is TRBV10-3, the J call TRBJ1-5; TRBD1 is a possible D gene (5 bases). This CDR3 comprises 13 residues. Germline V gives CDR1 ENHRY, CDR2 SYGVKD. The V gene lost 8 bases and the J gene lost 9 bases, with 17 bases spanning the gap. CDR3 residues: CAIRPDSERPQHF. CDR3 bases: TGTGCCATCCGCCCTGACAGCGAACGGCCCCAGCATTTT.

This clone was found once. The rearrangement joins TRBV30 to TRBJ2-6, with D maybe TRBD2 (6 bases). CDR1 is GTSNPN, CDR2 SVGIG, per germline (reference sequence). V lost 0 bases to trimming and J lost 4 bases, with 16 bases between them. The CDR3 loop spans 17 amino acids. The DNA for the CDR3 is TGTGCCTGGAGTGTAGGGCTAGCGAACCCCGGGGCCAACGTCCTGACTTTC. Amino acid sequence: CAWSVGLANPGANVLTF. The whole variable domain, remainder taken from reference TRBV30 and TRBJ2-6, is SQTIHQWPATLVQPVGSPLSLECTVEGTSNPNLYWYRQAAGRGLQLLFYSVGIGQISSEVPQNLSASRPQDRQFILSSKKLLLSDSGFYLCAWSVGLANPGANVLTFGAGSRLTVL.

The chain joins TRBV30 to TRBJ2-7, with TRBD2 identical over 7 bases. The V and J ends lost 5 bases and 4 bases, in that order; junction bases with no gene match: 5. The CDR3 loop spans 12 amino acids. CDR1 GTSNPN and CDR2 SVGIG come from the germline V gene (reference sequence). The CDR3, as DNA: TGTGCCTGGGGGGGAGGGAGTTACGAGCAGTACTTC. As protein: CAWGGGSYEQYF. The full variable domain, rest sourced from reference TRBV30 and TRBJ2-7, is SQTIHQWPATLVQPVGSPLSLECTVEGTSNPNLYWYRQAAGRGLQLLFYSVGIGQISSEVPQNLSASRPQDRQFILSSKKLLLSDSGFYLCAWGGGSYEQYFGPGTRLTVT.

As DNA, the CDR3 is TGTGCCAGCAGCTTTGCCTCCCTAGCAGGCGAGCAGTACTTC. Residues: CASSFASLAGEQYF. The V and J genes are TRBV7-8 and TRBJ2-7; the D gene is possibly TRBD2 (5 bases). The CDR3 is made up of 14 amino acids. CDR1 is SGHVS and CDR2 is FQNEAQ in the germline V gene. Trimming left V 3 bases short and J 6 bases short, with 15 bases between.

V is TRBV30 and J is TRBJ1-5; TRBD1 aligns across 7 bases. CDR3 size: 14 residues. With 7 bases clipped from V and 1 base from J, the junction kept 7 bases outside the gene matches. In germline, CDR1 is GTSNPN, CDR2 SVGIG (reference sequence). The CDR3 DNA follows: TGTGCCTTTACCGGGACAGACAGCAATCAGCCCCAGCATTTT. It is translated as CAFTGTDSNQPQHF.

The genes are TRBV30 and TRBJ2-7; D not certain. Germline CDR1 and CDR2: GTSNPN and SVGIG (reference sequence). This CDR3 region has 13 residues. Trimming removed 4 bases at V and 5 bases at J, with 15 bases between. The CDR3 DNA sequence: TGTGCCTGGACATATAGCCGGGTCGACGAGCAGTACTTC. As protein: CAWTYSRVDEQYF.

J is TRBJ2-7 and V is TRBV28, with no clear D. In germline, CDR1 is MDHEN, CDR2 SYDVKM. This CDR3 spans 12 amino acids. V lost 5 bases and J 0 bases, leaving 5 bases between the germline ends. CDR3 sequence reads: CASSTSSYEQYF. The DNA of the CDR3 is TGTGCCAGCAGTACAAGCTCCTACGAGCAGTACTTC.

The V and J genes are TRBV27 and TRBJ2-1, with a weak D call TRBD2 (6 bases). Trimming removed 8 bases at V and 0 bases at J, with 14 bases between. CDR3 length equals 15 residues. Germline V gene data show CDR1 as MNHEY and CDR2 as SMNVEV (reference sequence). As DNA, the CDR3 is TGTGCCAGCTCGCCCGCGGGGTCCTCCTACAATGAGCAGTTCTTC. Translated: CASSPAGSSYNEQFF.

This chain connects TRBV7-9 to TRBJ1-2, with TRBD1 matching over 9 bases. V dropped 1 base and J dropped 1; count of bases not matched to a gene: 1. This CDR3 has 15 residues. Looked up from germline, CDR1 is SEHNR and CDR2 is FQNEAQ (reference sequence). The CDR3 DNA reads as TGTGCCAGCAGCTTAGGGACAGGGGTTAACTATGGCTACACCTTC. It translates to CASSLGTGVNYGYTF.

The chain is built from TRBV7-3 and TRBJ1-2; D is perhaps TRBD1 (6 bases). Trimming removed 5 bases at V and 4 bases at J, with 11 bases between. Germline lookup yields CDR1 SGHTA and CDR2 FQGTGA. The CDR3 is 13 amino acids. CDR3 DNA sequence: TGTGCCAGCAGCCCCGGACAGCCCTATGGCTACACCTTC. Translated: CASSPGQPYGYTF.

This chain connects TRBV10-2 to TRBJ1-4; D is uncertain. Trimming shortened V by 6 bases and J by 5 bases, and 10 bases separated the two germline ends. CDR3 size: 13 residues. Germline CDR1 is WSHSY and CDR2 is SAAADI. CDR3 nucleotide sequence: TGCGCCAGCAGCCGTTACAAGAATGAAAAACTGTTTTTT. Amino acids: CASSRYKNEKLFF.

The rearrangement joins TRBV27 to TRBJ2-6; a weak D match, TRBD1 (6 bases). The CDR3 runs 18 residues. CDR1 and CDR2 (germline): MNHEY, SMNVEV (reference sequence). The germline V and J ends were trimmed by 2 bases and 0 bases, with 14 bases remaining between them. The CDR3 DNA sequence: TGTGCCAGCAGTTTAACAGGGCTCTTGAGCTCTGGGGCCAACGTCCTGACTTTC. It encodes CASSLTGLLSSGANVLTF.

V and J are TRBV30 and TRBJ2-3; tentatively, D is TRBD2 (6 bases). Germline CDR1 GTSNPN, CDR2 SVGIG (reference sequence). The CDR3 has 13 residues. V shed 5 bases and J shed 1 base, with 10 bases lying between them. CDR3 loop: CAWQGGGTDTQYF. The CDR3 bases are TGTGCCTGGCAAGGCGGGGGCACAGATACGCAGTATTTT. Together with reference TRBV30 and TRBJ2-3, the CDR3 gives the full variable domain: SQTIHQWPATLVQPVGSPLSLECTVEGTSNPNLYWYRQAAGRGLQLLFYSVGIGQISSEVPQNLSASRPQDRQFILSSKKLLLSDSGFYLCAWQGGGTDTQYFGPGTRLTVL.

This clone was found a few times. This chain links TRBV2 with TRBJ1-2, with no clear D. The germline V gene encodes CDR1 SNHLY and CDR2 FYNNEI. CDR3 length: 15 residues. Trimming took off 6 bases at V and 0 bases at J, with 14 bases between the two ends. The CDR3 DNA sequence: TGTGCCAGCAGGGGGAGCAGGTTAGCTAACTATGGCTACACCTTC. Protein: CASRGSRLANYGYTF. Complete variable domain (other parts from reference TRBV2 and TRBJ1-2): EPEVTQTPSHQVTQMGQEVILRCVPISNHLYFYWYRQILGQKVEFLVSFYNNEISEKSEIFDDQFSVERPDGSNFTLKIRSTKLEDSAMYFCASRGSRLANYGYTFGSGTRLTVV.

V is TRBV7-2 and J is TRBJ2-3, with 8 bases aligning to TRBD2. Germline trimming cut 7 bases from V and 1 base from J; bases unmatched to any gene: 1. Germline V gene lookup returns CDR1 SGHTA and CDR2 FQGNSA. The CDR3 consists of 13 residues. As DNA, the CDR3 is TGTGCCAGCAAAGCGGGGGGCACAGATACGCAGTATTTT. It encodes CASKAGGTDTQYF.

The rearrangement joins TRBV15 to TRBJ1-2, with D perhaps TRBD1 (5 bases). CDR1 and CDR2 from the germline V gene are LNHNV and YYDKDF (reference sequence). V lost 0 bases and J lost 6, with 11 bases in between. This CDR3 is 14 amino acids long. DNA of the CDR3: TGTGCCACCAGCAGAGATTGGGGGGAGGATGGCTACACCTTC. Its translation is CATSRDWGEDGYTF.

V and J are TRBV24-1 and TRBJ2-2, with 8 positions matching TRBD2. Trimming at V came to 1 base and at J to 3 bases, leaving 3 bases not matched to a gene. Germline V gives CDR1 KGHDR, CDR2 SFDVKD. This CDR3 has 16 residues. CDR3 in amino acids: CATSDFETSDTGELFF. CDR3 in DNA: TGTGCCACCAGTGATTTCGAGACTAGCGACACCGGGGAGCTGTTTTTT.

This clone has just a few counts. The chain couples TRBV3-1 (or the pseudogene TRBV3-2) to TRBJ2-1; D is possibly TRBD2 (5 bases). From germline, CDR1 is LGHDT and CDR2 YNNKEL (reference sequence). This CDR3 region has 17 residues. The V and J ends lost 1 base and 9 bases respectively, with 22 bases between them. The CDR3 DNA is TGTGCCAGCAGCCAAGGGGCTCTAGCAGCCCTCTTTGGTGAGCAGTTCTTC. Translating gives CASSQGALAALFGEQFF.

The V and J genes are TRBV5-1 and TRBJ2-3; D possibly corresponds to TRBD2 (6 bases). Germline CDR1 SGHRS, CDR2 YFSETQ. CDR3 length: 15 residues. V was pared by 2 bases and J by 4 bases, with 14 bases between. Here the CDR3 reads CASSFGGIAADTQYF. In DNA form, the CDR3 reads TGCGCCAGCAGCTTCGGCGGGATAGCCGCAGATACGCAGTATTTT.